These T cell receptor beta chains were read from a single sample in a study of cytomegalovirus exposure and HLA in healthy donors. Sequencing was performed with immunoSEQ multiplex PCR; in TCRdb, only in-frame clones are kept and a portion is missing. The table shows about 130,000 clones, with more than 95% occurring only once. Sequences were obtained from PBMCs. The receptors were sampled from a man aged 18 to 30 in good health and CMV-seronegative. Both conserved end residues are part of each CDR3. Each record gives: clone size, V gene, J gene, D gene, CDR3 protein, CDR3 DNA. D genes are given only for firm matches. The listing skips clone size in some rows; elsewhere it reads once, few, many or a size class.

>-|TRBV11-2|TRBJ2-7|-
CASSLLRSDEQYF
TGTGCCAGCAGCTTGCTTCGGTCCGACGAGCAGTACTTC
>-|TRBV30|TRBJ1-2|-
CAWSGPGSNYGYTF
TGTGCCTGGAGTGGTCCCGGGTCCAACTATGGCTACACCTTC
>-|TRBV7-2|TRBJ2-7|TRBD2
CASSTGLAGRYEQYF
TGTGCCAGCAGCACTGGACTAGCGGGGCGGTACGAGCAGTACTTC
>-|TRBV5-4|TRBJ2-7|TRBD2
CASSPGLAGGKQYF
TGTGCCAGCAGTCCAGGACTAGCGGGAGGAAAGCAGTACTTC
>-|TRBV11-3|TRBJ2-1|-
CASSLGAPSDEQFF
TGTGCCAGCAGCTTAGGGGCCCCGTCGGATGAGCAGTTCTTC
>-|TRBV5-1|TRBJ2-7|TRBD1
CASSLTGGNEQYF
TGCGCCAGCAGCCTGACAGGGGGAAACGAGCAGTACTTC
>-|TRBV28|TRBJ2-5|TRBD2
CASSFPLAGGPQETQYF
TGTGCCAGCAGTTTCCCGCTAGCGGGAGGGCCCCAAGAGACCCAGTACTTC
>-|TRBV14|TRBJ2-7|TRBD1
CASSIQQGRSGHEQYF
TGTGCCAGCAGCATACAACAGGGGCGGTCGGGACACGAGCAGTACTTC
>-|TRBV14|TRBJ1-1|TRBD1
CASSLGGTGVVGRKAFF
TGTGCCAGCAGCCTTGGTGGGACAGGGGTCGTTGGGCGGAAAGCTTTCTTT
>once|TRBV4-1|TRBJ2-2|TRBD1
CASSHWEWGQGAGRTGELFF
TGCGCCAGCAGCCACTGGGAGTGGGGACAGGGGGCAGGACGAACCGGGGAGCTGTTTTTT
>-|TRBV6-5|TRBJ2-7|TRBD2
CASSYSTSGPYEQYF
TGTGCCAGCAGTTACTCAACTAGCGGACCCTACGAGCAGTACTTC
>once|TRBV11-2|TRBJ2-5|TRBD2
CASSLELAGGPYQETQYF
TGTGCCAGCAGCTTGGAACTAGCGGGAGGACCGTACCAAGAGACCCAGTACTTC
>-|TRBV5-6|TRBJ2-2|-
CASSLAGIRGELFF
TGTGCCAGCAGCTTGGCGGGAATCCGCGGGGAGCTGTTTTTT
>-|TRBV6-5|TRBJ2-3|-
CASSYSGDTQYF
TGTGCCAGCAGTTACTCGGGCGATACGCAGTATTTT
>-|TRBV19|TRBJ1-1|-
CASTLLGPYMNTEAFF
TGTGCCAGTACGCTACTGGGGCCGTACATGAACACTGAAGCTTTCTTT
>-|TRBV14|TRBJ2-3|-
CASSPYWSGVDTQYF
TGTGCCAGCAGCCCCTACTGGTCAGGGGTAGATACGCAGTATTTT
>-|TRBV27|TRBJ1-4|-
CASSFTTGATNEKLFF
TGTGCCAGCAGTTTCACCACGGGAGCAACTAATGAAAAACTGTTTTTT
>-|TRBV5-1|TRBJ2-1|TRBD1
CASSPGQGSYNEQFF
TGCGCCAGCTCCCCGGGACAGGGATCCTACAATGAGCAGTTCTTC
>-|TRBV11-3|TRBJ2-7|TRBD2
CASSPRTSDEQYF
TGTGCCAGCAGCCCGAGGACTAGCGACGAGCAGTACTTC
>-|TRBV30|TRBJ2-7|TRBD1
CAWSIAGGIEQYF
TGTGCCTGGAGTATTGCAGGGGGAATCGAGCAGTACTTC
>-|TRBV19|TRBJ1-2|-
CASRARTGNYGYTF
TGTGCCAGTAGAGCGAGGACGGGGAACTATGGCTACACCTTC
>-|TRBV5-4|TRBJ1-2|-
CASSLAPRGSTNYGYTF
TGTGCCAGCAGCTTGGCCCCGCGGGGATCAACTAACTATGGCTACACCTTC
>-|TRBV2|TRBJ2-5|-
CASKGLPETQYF
TGTGCCAGCAAAGGACTACCAGAGACCCAGTACTTC
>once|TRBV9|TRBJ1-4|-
CASSPREGDEKLFF
TGTGCCAGCAGCCCCAGGGAAGGGGATGAAAAACTGTTTTTT
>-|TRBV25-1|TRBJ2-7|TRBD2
CASSKREGSYEQYF
TGTGCCAGCAGTAAGCGGGAGGGCTCCTACGAGCAGTACTTC
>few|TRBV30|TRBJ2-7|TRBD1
CAWRGQGSSYEQYF
TGTGCCTGGAGGGGACAGGGAAGCTCCTACGAGCAGTACTTC
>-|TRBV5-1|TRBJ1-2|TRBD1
CASSWDRSYGYTF
TGCGCCAGCAGCTGGGACAGAAGCTATGGCTACACCTTC
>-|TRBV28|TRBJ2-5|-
CASNPPVQETQYF
TGTGCCAGCAATCCCCCGGTACAAGAGACCCAGTACTTC
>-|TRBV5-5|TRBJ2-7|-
CASSLTGAGISSYEQYF
TGTGCCAGCAGCTTGACTGGGGCGGGAATAAGCTCCTACGAGCAGTACTTC
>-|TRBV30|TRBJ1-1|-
CAWSGTVSGRRTEAFF
TGTGCCTGGAGTGGAACGGTGTCCGGAAGGAGAACTGAAGCTTTCTTT
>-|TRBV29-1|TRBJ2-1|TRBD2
CSVSSGGPYNEQFF
TGCAGCGTCTCTAGCGGGGGGCCCTACAATGAGCAGTTCTTC
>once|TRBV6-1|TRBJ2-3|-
CATSASDSTDTQYF
TGTGCCACGTCGGCTAGCGATTCCACAGATACGCAGTATTTT
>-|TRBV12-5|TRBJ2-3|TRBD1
CASGTDRGGTDTQYF
TGTGCTAGTGGTACCGACAGGGGTGGCACAGATACGCAGTATTTT
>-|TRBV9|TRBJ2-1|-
CASSVENKQFF
TGTGCCAGCAGCGTAGAAAATAAGCAGTTCTTC
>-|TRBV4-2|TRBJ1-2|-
CASSRGQNYGYTF
TGTGCCAGCAGCCGGGGGCAGAACTATGGCTACACCTTC
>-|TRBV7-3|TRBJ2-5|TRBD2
CASSPSGRGVGGQETQYF
TGTGCCAGCAGCCCTAGCGGGAGAGGGGTTGGGGGCCAAGAGACCCAGTACTTC
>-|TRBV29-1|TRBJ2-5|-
CSVEDPRQVGVETQYF
TGCAGCGTTGAAGATCCGAGACAGGTTGGTGTGGAGACCCAGTACTTC
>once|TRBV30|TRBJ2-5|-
CAWSVVGETPYF
TGTGCCTGGAGTGTCGTCGGGGAGACCCCGTACTTC
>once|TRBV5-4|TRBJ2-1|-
CASSPLDKYNEQFF
TGTGCCAGCAGCCCGTTGGACAAATACAATGAGCAGTTCTTC
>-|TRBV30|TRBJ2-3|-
CAWSVIDSASTDTQYF
TGTGCCTGGAGTGTTATTGACTCTGCTAGCACAGATACGCAGTATTTT
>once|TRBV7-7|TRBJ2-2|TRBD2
CASSPGGGYSTGELFF
TGTGCCAGCAGCCCGGGCGGGGGTTACTCCACCGGGGAGCTGTTTTTT
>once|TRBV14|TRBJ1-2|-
CASSQDPTNRAGYTF
TGTGCCAGCAGCCAAGATCCGACCAACAGGGCAGGCTACACCTTC
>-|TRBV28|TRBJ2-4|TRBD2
CASSLWGLAGKNKNIQYF
TGTGCCAGCAGTTTATGGGGACTAGCGGGGAAAAACAAAAACATTCAGTACTTC
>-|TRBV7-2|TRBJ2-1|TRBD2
CASSSGTKPYNEQFF
TGTGCCAGCAGTTCCGGGACTAAACCTTACAATGAGCAGTTCTTC
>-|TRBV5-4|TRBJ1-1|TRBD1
CASSSTGDEGEAFF
TGTGCCAGCAGCTCGACAGGGGACGAAGGTGAAGCTTTCTTT
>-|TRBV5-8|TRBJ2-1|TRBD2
CASSQLAGGFVQFF
TGTGCCAGCAGCCAGCTAGCGGGAGGGTTTGTGCAGTTCTTC
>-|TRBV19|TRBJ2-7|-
CASGAGSYEQYF
TGTGCCAGTGGTGCAGGCTCCTACGAGCAGTACTTC
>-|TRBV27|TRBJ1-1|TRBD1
CASRPPTGGYMNTEAFF
TGTGCCAGCAGGCCACCGACAGGGGGCTACATGAACACTGAAGCTTTCTTT
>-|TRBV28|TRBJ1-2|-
CASSSPSSQGGDGYTF
TGTGCCAGCAGCTCCCCCTCTTCCCAGGGTGGGGATGGCTACACCTTC
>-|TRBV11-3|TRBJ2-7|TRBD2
CASSLQPGPIAGSYEQYF
TGTGCCAGCAGCCTACAACCGGGACCCATAGCGGGTTCCTACGAGCAGTACTTC
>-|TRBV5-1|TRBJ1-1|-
CASSLPGQTSLANTEAFF
TGCGCCAGCAGCTTACCGGGACAAACATCGTTAGCGAACACTGAAGCTTTCTTT
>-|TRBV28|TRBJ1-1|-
CASSLTGTEAFF
TGTGCCAGCAGTTTGACGGGCACTGAAGCTTTCTTT
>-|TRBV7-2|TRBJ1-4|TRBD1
CASSFFPGQVQEKLFF
TGTGCCAGCAGCTTCTTCCCCGGACAGGTCCAGGAAAAACTGTTTTTT
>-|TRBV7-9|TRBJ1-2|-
CASSLGSGSYGYTF
TGTGCCAGCAGCTTAGGGTCCGGGAGCTATGGCTACACCTTC
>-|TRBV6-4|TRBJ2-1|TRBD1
CASRPGQASNEQFF
TGTGCCAGCAGACCGGGACAGGCTTCCAATGAGCAGTTCTTC
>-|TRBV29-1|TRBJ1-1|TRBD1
CSVGTGGLMNTEAFF
TGCAGCGTTGGGACAGGGGGCCTCATGAACACTGAAGCTTTCTTT
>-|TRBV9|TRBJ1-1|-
CASSEVGRGTEAFF
TGTGCCAGCAGCGAGGTGGGGAGGGGCACTGAAGCTTTCTTT
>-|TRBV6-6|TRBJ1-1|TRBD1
CASNWVGQEITEAFF
TGTGCCAGCAATTGGGTGGGACAGGAAATCACTGAAGCTTTCTTT
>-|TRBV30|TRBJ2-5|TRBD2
CAWGAGGPGETQYF
TGTGCCTGGGGAGCGGGAGGGCCGGGAGAGACCCAGTACTTC